A selection of T cell receptor beta chains follows, all from one sample in a study of blood T cells in healthy people across ages. TCRdb analysed the 5' RACE reads with MiXCR anew, one entry per CDR3 protein. The table shows some 1,500,000 distinct CDR3 sequences, with 40% to 45% occurring only once. Sequenced input: blood. The receptors were sampled from a woman aged 18-35 years in good health. Each CDR3 is given with its conserved first and last residue. D genes are given only for firm matches. The size entry is marked missing in some rows and otherwise reads once, few, many or a size class.

V	D	size	J	DNA	CDR3
TRBV30	-	-	TRBJ2-4	TGTGCCTGGGACGCCGGGGTTAAAAACATTCAGTACTTC	CAWDAGVKNIQYF
TRBV7-9	-	-	TRBJ1-2	TGTGCCAGCAGCTTAGGCAGGGGCGAACCTAACTATGGCTACACCTTC	CASSLGRGEPNYGYTF
TRBV9	-	-	TRBJ2-3	TGTGCCAGCAGCGCCCGTTTTCCGGGGCAGACAGATACGCAGTATTTT	CASSARFPGQTDTQYF
TRBV15	TRBD2	few	TRBJ2-3	TGTGCCACCAGCAGAGATTGGGGGGGGGATACGCAGTATTTT	CATSRDWGGDTQYF
TRBV7-9	TRBD1	few	TRBJ2-7	TGTGCCAGCAGCTGGGGACAGAACTACGAGCAGTACTTC	CASSWGQNYEQYF
TRBV4-1	-	few	TRBJ1-2	TGCGCCAGCAGCCAAGATGCCCGTCTCTATGGCTACACCTTC	CASSQDARLYGYTF
TRBV7-9	-	-	TRBJ2-3	TGTGCCAGCAGCTCACAGGTTCGCACAGATACGCAGTATTTT	CASSSQVRTDTQYF
TRBV2	TRBD2	-	TRBJ2-1	TGTGCCAGCATGGTGACTAGCGGGAGACTCCACTCGGAAGAGCAGTTCTTC	CASMVTSGRLHSEEQFF
TRBV7-6	TRBD2	-	TRBJ2-3	TGTGCCAGCAGCTTAGTTAGCGGGGGCCCTAACACAGATACGCAGTATTTT	CASSLVSGGPNTDTQYF
TRBV5-4	TRBD1	few	TRBJ1-2	TGTGCCAGCAGCGGGGGACAGCCTAACTATGGCTACACCTTC	CASSGGQPNYGYTF
TRBV29-1	-	-	TRBJ2-1	TGCAGCGTGGACTCCCGTTCCTACAATGAGCAGTTCTTC	CSVDSRSYNEQFF
TRBV9	TRBD2	-	TRBJ2-3	TGTGCCAGCAGCACTCGGACTAGTCCAGATACGCAGTATTTT	CASSTRTSPDTQYF
TRBV6-5	TRBD2	few	TRBJ2-1	TGTGCCAGCAGTTCCCCTAGCGGGCGGAGCTCCTACAATGAGCAGTTCTTC	CASSSPSGRSSYNEQFF
TRBV11-2	-	once	TRBJ1-2	TGTGCCAGCAGCTTATGGGTCCGTAGGCGGGGGGCCCCTTCTTATGGCTACACCTTC	CASSLWVRRRGAPSYGYTF
TRBV7-6	TRBD2	-	TRBJ2-1	TGTGCCAGCAGCCCAGATCAATTTAGGGGCGGGAGGGGGGAGCAGTTCTTC	CASSPDQFRGGRGEQFF
TRBV20-1	-	few	TRBJ1-2	TGCAATGCTAGTACAGGGCAGGACTATGGCTACACCTTC	CNASTGQDYGYTF
TRBV5-1	-	-	TRBJ2-3	TGCGCCAGCAGCTTGGCCCGGGGCGGAGGTGGCACAGATACGCAGTATTTT	CASSLARGGGGTDTQYF
TRBV2	TRBD1	few	TRBJ2-7	TGTGCCAGCAGTGAATATGGACAGGAAACCTACGAGCAGTACTTC	CASSEYGQETYEQYF
TRBV28	TRBD1	few	TRBJ1-2	TGTGCCAGCAGTGGGGGGGGGGACAGTATCTATGGCTACACCTTC	CASSGGGDSIYGYTF
TRBV29-1	-	-	TRBJ1-1	TGCAGCGTATTAAGGACAGTAAACACTGAAGCTTTCTTT	CSVLRTVNTEAFF
TRBV28	TRBD1	-	TRBJ2-1	TGTGCCAGCAGTGAACGGACAGGGGGTTTGCCGATCCGGGGCTCCTACAATGAGCAGTTCTTC	CASSERTGGLPIRGSYNEQFF
TRBV9	TRBD2	-	TRBJ2-1	TGTGCCAGCAGCCCCGGGACAGTAGCGGGAGGTGAGCAGTTCTTC	CASSPGTVAGGEQFF
TRBV29-1	TRBD2	-	TRBJ2-3	TGCAGCATCTTTACTAGCGGGGGCCCAGATACGCAGTATTTT	CSIFTSGGPDTQYF
TRBV12-3/TRBV12-4	-	few	TRBJ1-3	TGTGCCATCTCTGCCACGGTTGGAAACACCATATATTTT	CAISATVGNTIYF
TRBV28	TRBD2	-	TRBJ2-7	TGTGCCAGCAAGATAGCGGGAGGGTTTTACGAGCAGTACTTC	CASKIAGGFYEQYF
TRBV12-3/TRBV12-4	-	few	TRBJ2-5	TGTGCCAGCAAGGGGGTAGAAGAGACCCAGTACTTC	CASKGVEETQYF
TRBV4-1	TRBD2	-	TRBJ2-1	TGCGCCAGCAGCCAACCCCCAAGCGGGAGGTTGGTGAATGAGCAGTTCTTC	CASSQPPSGRLVNEQFF
TRBV4-3	-	-	TRBJ2-1	TGCGCCAGCAGCCAAGATAAGAGGGAGTGGTCCAATGAGCAGTTCTTC	CASSQDKREWSNEQFF
TRBV12-3/TRBV12-4	-	-	TRBJ2-7	TGTGCCAGCAGTTTTGGTCAGGCCCTCTCCTACGAGCAGTACTTC	CASSFGQALSYEQYF
TRBV28	-	-	TRBJ2-3	TGTGCCAGCTTAACTCCGGGTCCATTCTCAGATACGCAGTATTTT	CASLTPGPFSDTQYF
TRBV20-1	-	few	TRBJ1-2	TGCAGTGCGAAGGGCGGGTGGGCCATCTATGGCTACACCTTC	CSAKGGWAIYGYTF
TRBV29-1	-	few	TRBJ1-2	TGCAGCGTCGGTTCAGTCGATGGCTACACCTTC	CSVGSVDGYTF
TRBV2	TRBD2	once	TRBJ2-7	TGTGCCAGCAGGAAAACTAGCGGGAGCTACGAGCAGTACTTC	CASRKTSGSYEQYF
TRBV12-3/TRBV12-4	-	few	TRBJ1-2	TGTGCCAGCAGTCGACAATCCCACAACGGCTACACCTTC	CASSRQSHNGYTF
TRBV20-1	-	-	TRBJ2-7	TGCAGTGCTAGAGATAAGGACAGCATGCGGGACGAGCAGTACTTC	CSARDKDSMRDEQYF
TRBV10-3	TRBD1	-	TRBJ1-1	TGTGCCATCAGTGAGCAGCCCGTCACAGGGGCCGCTGAAGCTTTCTTT	CAISEQPVTGAAEAFF